Below are 12 T cell receptor beta chains sequenced from a single sample in a study of PD-1 blockade in classical Hodgkin lymphoma (dated by TCRdb to the early 2020s). Receptor amplification or capture employed the immunoSEQ multiplex PCR assay. The source is immuneACCESS, and TCRdb retained only in-frame sequences with V and J called. Part of the clones is not carried over; for the studies checked, unresolved V genes explain less than half of this, and the remainder is unexplained. The sample table lists tens of thousands of clones, about nine tenths of them with a count of one. The ten largest clones represent 9% to 10% of the sample. This specimen's time point label, per the study, means: cycle 1 day 1 (C1D1), immediately before nivolumab initiation. Relapse after autologous stem cell transplantation had occurred in all trial patients, and cohorts A, B and C were distinguished by prior brentuximab vedotin exposure.

The sample consisted of peripheral blood mononuclear cells (PBMCs), taken at baseline. The receptors were gathered from a human donor with classical Hodgkin lymphoma.

This rearrangement joins TRBV18 to TRBJ2-7; D is tentatively TRBD1 or TRBD2 (5 bases each). The length of the CDR3 is 14 residues. Germline V gene data show CDR1 as KGHSH and CDR2 as LQKENI. The V and J ends lost 4 bases and 2 bases respectively, with 12 bases between them. CDR3 coding DNA: TGTGCCAGCTCACTGGGGACCTTAACCTACGAGCAGTACTTC. It yields the protein CASSLGTLTYEQYF. Variable domain in full (rest from reference TRBV18 and TRBJ2-7): NAGVMQNPRHLVRRRGQEARLRCSPMKGHSHVYWYRQLPEEGLKFMVYLQKENIIDESGMPKERFSAEFPKEGPSILRIQQVVRGDSAAYFCASSLGTLTYEQYFGPGTRLTVT.

The chain has TRBV7-6 and TRBJ2-5; 8 bases line up with TRBD2. Looked up from germline, CDR1 is SGHVS and CDR2 is FNYEAQ. Losses at the gene ends were 5 bases for V and 5 bases for J; bases not matched to a gene: 13. The CDR3 extends over 16 amino acids. CDR3 sequence reads: CASSPSARTSRETQYF. DNA for the CDR3: TGTGCCAGCAGCCCCTCCGCCCGGACTAGCAGGGAGACCCAGTACTTC.

This sequence joins TRBV11-1 and TRBJ2-1, with D unclear. CDR1 and CDR2 (germline): SGHAT, FQDESV (reference sequence). Trimming removed 4 bases from V and 10 bases from J, with 17 bases in between. The CDR3 extends over 14 amino acids. The DNA of the CDR3 is TGTGCCAGCAGCTATCGGACCGGTTCCTGGGAGCAGTTCTTC. Protein sequence: CASSYRTGSWEQFF.

The rearrangement uses TRBV5-6 and TRBJ1-2; 9 bases map to TRBD1. Germline-derived CDR1 and CDR2 are SGHDT and YYEEEE. The CDR3 extends over 14 amino acids. The V segment lost 4 bases and the J segment 7 bases; nucleotides outside the gene matches: 8. The CDR3, as DNA: TGTGCCAGCAGCACCGGGACAGGGTATTTTGGCTACACCTTC. This codes for CASSTGTGYFGYTF.

The V gene is TRBV5-1, the J gene TRBJ2-5, with TRBD2 matching over 13 bases. The J segment lost 5 bases and the V segment lost 4 bases, leaving 11 bases of the junction unmatched. This CDR3 is 17 amino acids long. Germline V CDR1 and CDR2: SGHRS, YFSETQ. CDR3 loop: CASSDEGGLAGMETQYF. The CDR3 region has the DNA TGCGCCAGCAGCGATGAGGGGGGACTAGCGGGGATGGAGACCCAGTACTTC.

The chain links TRBV2 to TRBJ1-6, with 9 bases lining up with TRBD1. Germline CDR1 and CDR2: SNHLY and FYNNEI. With V trimmed by 8 bases and J by 8 bases, 10 bases remained unmatched. The CDR3 contains 15 residues. The CDR3 DNA follows: TGTGCCAGCTTTGAGACGGGACAGGGAGATTCACCCCTCCACTTT. It yields the protein CASFETGQGDSPLHF.

CDR3 amino acids: CASSLEVLGGGPLHF. DNA for the CDR3: TGTGCCAGCAGCTTAGAGGTTTTAGGGGGTGGACCCCTCCACTTT. The chain has TRBV7-2 and TRBJ1-6, with D tentatively TRBD1 (6 bases). The germline V gene has CDR1 SGHTA and CDR2 FQGNSA. This CDR3 has 15 amino acids. V lost 1 base to trimming and J lost 12 bases, with 16 bases between them. The full variable domain, its missing parts supplied by reference TRBV7-2 and TRBJ1-6, is GAGVSQSPSNKVTEKGKDVELRCDPISGHTALYWYRQSLGQGLEFLIYFQGNSAPDKSGLPSDRFSAERTGGSVSTLTIQRTQQEDSAVYLCASSLEVLGGGPLHFGNGTRLTVT.

CDR3: CASSELGGGWEQFF. DNA for the CDR3: TGTGCCAGCAGTGAATTGGGAGGAGGGTGGGAGCAGTTCTTC. The chain uses TRBV2 and TRBJ2-1; TRBD2 might be the D (6 bases). The CDR3 is made up of 14 amino acids. V was shortened by 2 bases and J by 10 bases, with 15 bases between the two germline ends. The germline gives CDR1 SNHLY, CDR2 FYNNEI. Together with reference TRBV2 and TRBJ2-1, the CDR3 gives the full variable domain: EPEVTQTPSHQVTQMGQEVILRCVPISNHLYFYWYRQILGQKVEFLVSFYNNEISEKSEIFDDQFSVERPDGSNFTLKIRSTKLEDSAMYFCASSELGGGWEQFFGPGTRLTVL.

This chain joins TRBV5-8 and TRBJ1-1; TRBD1 matches at 7 bases. J lost 1 base, V lost 3 bases, and 9 bases had no gene match. CDR3 length: 16 amino acids. CDR1 and CDR2 from the germline V gene are SGHTS and YDEGEE. CDR3: CASSSQQGLTNTEAFF. The CDR3 DNA reads TGTGCCAGCAGCTCACAACAGGGGCTTACGAACACTGAAGCTTTCTTT.

V is TRBV5-1 and J is TRBJ2-3, with no clear D. Germline-derived CDR1 and CDR2 are SGHRS and YFSETQ. The germline V and J ends were trimmed by 3 bases and 0 bases, with 8 bases remaining between them. The CDR3 consists of 14 residues. CDR3 amino acids: CASSYQSSTDTQYF. DNA of the CDR3: TGCGCCAGCAGCTATCAGAGTAGCACAGATACGCAGTATTTT. Full variable domain (outside the CDR3, taken from reference TRBV5-1 and TRBJ2-3): KAGVTQTPRYLIKTRGQQVTLSCSPISGHRSVSWYQQTPGQGLQFLFEYFSETQRNKGNFPGRFSGRQFSNSRSEMNVSTLELGDSALYLCASSYQSSTDTQYFGPGTRLTVL.

The chain combines TRBV28 with TRBJ1-5; D remains unclear. This CDR3 has 15 residues. Germline-derived CDR1 and CDR2 are MDHEN and SYDVKM. Deletions cut 2 bases from V and 2 bases from J, with 10 bases between. The CDR3 protein is CASSLILGGNQPQHF. DNA of the CDR3: TGTGCCAGCAGTTTAATCCTTGGAGGCAATCAGCCCCAGCATTTT.

V gene TRBV18 combines with J gene TRBJ1-3; D remains ambiguous. The V and J ends lost 2 bases and 3 bases respectively, with 5 bases between them. CDR1 is KGHSH, CDR2 LQKENI, per germline. This CDR3 contains 13 residues. The DNA of the CDR3 is TGTGCCAGCTCACCAGGGTATGGAAACACCATATATTTT. Amino acids: CASSPGYGNTIYF. Full variable domain (missing parts from reference TRBV18 and TRBJ1-3): NAGVMQNPRHLVRRRGQEARLRCSPMKGHSHVYWYRQLPEEGLKFMVYLQKENIIDESGMPKERFSAEFPKEGPSILRIQQVVRGDSAAYFCASSPGYGNTIYFGEGSWLTVV.